The rows below give T cell receptor beta chains drawn from one sample of a study of cytomegalovirus exposure and HLA in healthy donors. The method was immunoSEQ multiplex PCR; TCRdb's version includes in-frame clones alone and lacks a portion of them. Here the sample spans 100,000 to 150,000 clones, about 83% being singletons. The sequenced material came from PBMCs. These receptors were taken from a girl aged 2-10 years in good health and CMV-seronegative. CDR3s include the opening cysteine and the closing phenylalanine or tryptophan. A D gene is named only where the DNA matches it firmly. Clone size is not always given. Where it is, it says once, few, many or a class for expanded clones.

V	D	size	J	CDR3	DNA
TRBV19	.	.	TRBJ2-6	CASSIEGTPGANVLTF	TGTGCCAGTAGTATAGAGGGCACGCCTGGGGCCAACGTCCTGACTTTC
TRBV5-4	.	.	TRBJ1-5	CASSLEPSNQPQHF	TGTGCCAGCAGCTTGGAGCCGAGCAATCAGCCCCAGCATTTT
TRBV5-1	.	.	TRBJ2-1	CASSLQTYNEQFF	TGCGCCAGCAGCTTGCAGACCTACAATGAGCAGTTCTTC
TRBV21-1	.	.	TRBJ2-2	CASSPPSSGGPGAGELFF	TGTGCCAGCAGCCCTCCCTCTAGCGGGGGGCCTGGGGCCGGGGAGCTGTTTTTT
TRBV19	.	.	TRBJ2-1	CASTQRGQSSYNEQFF	TGTGCCAGTACCCAACGTGGACAGAGCTCCTACAATGAGCAGTTCTTC
TRBV28	TRBD1	.	TRBJ2-3	CASRQPGQGLLDTQYF	TGTGCCAGCAGGCAGCCGGGACAGGGCCTTTTGGATACGCAGTATTTT
TRBV9	.	.	TRBJ1-2	CASSVYGEGYTF	TGTGCCAGCAGCGTTTATGGGGAGGGCTACACCTTC
TRBV19	.	.	TRBJ2-3	CASRRETDTQYF	TGTGCCAGTAGGAGGGAAACAGATACGCAGTATTTT
TRBV27	TRBD2	few	TRBJ2-3	CASSKFGEAGVSTDTQYF	TGTGCCAGCAGTAAATTTGGGGAGGCGGGAGTGAGCACAGATACGCAGTATTTT
TRBV6-5	.	.	TRBJ1-1	CASSYGGVNTEAFF	TGTGCCAGCAGTTACGGAGGTGTGAACACTGAAGCTTTCTTT
TRBV11-3	TRBD2	.	TRBJ2-2	CASSFGAGVSGELFF	TGTGCCAGCAGCTTTGGCGCGGGAGTTTCCGGGGAGCTGTTTTTT
TRBV28	.	once	TRBJ2-7	CASSLNYAFFYEQYF	TGTGCCAGCAGTCTTAACTACGCGTTTTTCTACGAGCAGTACTTC
TRBV27	.	.	TRBJ2-1	CASSLSASSDEQFF	TGTGCCAGCAGTTTATCGGCTAGCAGCGATGAGCAGTTCTTC
TRBV6-1	TRBD1	.	TRBJ2-7	CASTLPGQGYEQYF	TGTGCCAGCACTCTACCGGGACAGGGCTACGAGCAGTACTTC
TRBV7-9	.	.	TRBJ1-4	CASSNFGRANEKLFF	TGTGCCAGCAGCAATTTCGGGAGGGCTAATGAAAAACTGTTTTTT
TRBV27	.	.	TRBJ2-3	CASSLGTIASTDTQYF	TGTGCCAGCAGTCTAGGGACAATTGCTAGCACAGATACGCAGTATTTT
TRBV18	.	once	TRBJ1-3	CASSPSSGLSGNTIYF	TGTGCCAGCTCACCATCCTCAGGACTCTCTGGAAACACCATATATTTT
TRBV7-2	.	.	TRBJ1-2	CASSPTGRDYGYTF	TGTGCCAGCAGCCCTACAGGGCGGGACTATGGCTACACCTTC
TRBV2	TRBD2	.	TRBJ2-2	CASRVSGGRTGELFF	TGTGCCAGCAGGGTTAGCGGGGGACGCACCGGGGAGCTGTTTTTT
TRBV9	.	.	TRBJ2-1	CASSDPRGAAYNEQFF	TGTGCCAGCAGCGATCCACGGGGGGCCGCCTACAATGAGCAGTTCTTC
TRBV4-2	TRBD2	.	TRBJ2-7	CASSQTGLAGDYEQYF	TGTGCCAGCAGCCAGACCGGACTAGCGGGGGACTACGAGCAGTACTTC
TRBV15	.	few	TRBJ1-1	CATSRDPIGGSTEAFF	TGTGCCACCAGCAGAGATCCTATCGGGGGAAGCACTGAAGCTTTCTTT
TRBV30	TRBD2	.	TRBJ2-1	CAWSDGLGRNEQFF	TGTGCCTGGAGCGACGGACTAGGACGTAATGAGCAGTTCTTC
TRBV6-1	.	few	TRBJ2-1	CATFWRDPYNEQFF	TGTGCCACCTTTTGGCGGGATCCGTACAATGAGCAGTTCTTC
TRBV7-2	.	.	TRBJ1-2	CASSPTGSYGYTF	TGTGCCAGCAGCCCCACAGGGAGCTATGGCTACACCTTC
TRBV27	.	.	TRBJ2-1	CASSPRTPRPFLYSSYNEQFF	TGTGCCAGCAGCCCCAGGACTCCGCGGCCCTTCCTTTATAGCTCCTACAATGAGCAGTTCTTC
TRBV4-3	.	.	TRBJ1-2	CASSQDPTGAVARYGYTF	TGCGCCAGCAGCCAAGATCCGACAGGAGCGGTGGCCCGTTATGGCTACACCTTC
TRBV30	TRBD2	.	TRBJ2-3	CAWSVASGGADTQYF	TGTGCCTGGAGTGTGGCTAGCGGGGGCGCAGATACGCAGTATTTT
TRBV19	.	.	TRBJ2-5	CASSSGRDVNYQETQYF	TGTGCCAGTAGCTCGGGCAGGGATGTTAATTACCAAGAGACCCAGTACTTC
TRBV9	TRBD2	.	TRBJ2-1	CASSVERLAGGNEQFF	TGTGCCAGCAGCGTAGAGCGTCTAGCGGGGGGAAATGAGCAGTTCTTC
TRBV2	.	.	TRBJ2-7	CASSEWSGSYEQYF	TGTGCCAGCAGCGAGTGGAGCGGCTCCTACGAGCAGTACTTC
TRBV6-4	.	.	TRBJ2-2	CASSASNTGELFF	TGTGCCAGCAGTGCTAGCAACACCGGGGAGCTGTTTTTT
TRBV4-1	.	once	TRBJ2-7	CASSHISRDNYEQYF	TGCGCCAGCAGCCACATCTCCCGGGACAACTACGAGCAGTACTTC
TRBV28	TRBD1	.	TRBJ1-1	CASRNPGGIEAFF	TGTGCCAGCAGGAACCCAGGGGGAATTGAAGCTTTCTTT
TRBV19	TRBD2	.	TRBJ2-1	CATTSGGEQFF	TGTGCCACTACAAGCGGGGGGGAGCAGTTCTTC
TRBV4-3	TRBD2	.	TRBJ2-1	CASSPEAGGGYNEQFF	TGCGCCAGCAGCCCTGAGGCGGGGGGAGGCTACAATGAGCAGTTCTTC
TRBV5-4	.	.	TRBJ2-3	CASSFTGSSGWTDTQYF	TGTGCCAGCAGCTTCACAGGGTCGTCCGGTTGGACAGATACGCAGTATTTT
TRBV29-1	.	.	TRBJ2-1	CSVALGAVYNEQFF	TGCAGCGTTGCGCTGGGAGCGGTTTACAATGAGCAGTTCTTC
TRBV4-1	TRBD1	.	TRBJ1-1	CASSGTGTEAFF	TGCGCCAGCAGCGGGACAGGCACTGAAGCTTTCTTT
TRBV5-6	.	.	TRBJ1-1	CASRREPTANTEAFF	TGTGCCAGCAGGCGGGAGCCTACAGCGAACACTGAAGCTTTCTTT
TRBV5-1	.	.	TRBJ2-1	CASSLNFRESYNEQFF	TGCGCCAGCAGCCTGAACTTCAGGGAATCCTACAATGAGCAGTTCTTC
TRBV5-1	.	.	TRBJ2-5	CASSFTPAEETQYF	TGCGCCAGCAGCTTTACCCCGGCGGAGGAGACCCAGTACTTC
TRBV27	.	.	TRBJ2-3	CATCREPNSDTQYF	TGTGCCACTTGCCGCGAGCCCAACTCCGATACGCAGTATTTT
TRBV30	TRBD2	.	TRBJ2-7	CAWRGSGSTNEQYF	TGTGCCTGGAGGGGTAGCGGGAGTACCAACGAGCAGTACTTC